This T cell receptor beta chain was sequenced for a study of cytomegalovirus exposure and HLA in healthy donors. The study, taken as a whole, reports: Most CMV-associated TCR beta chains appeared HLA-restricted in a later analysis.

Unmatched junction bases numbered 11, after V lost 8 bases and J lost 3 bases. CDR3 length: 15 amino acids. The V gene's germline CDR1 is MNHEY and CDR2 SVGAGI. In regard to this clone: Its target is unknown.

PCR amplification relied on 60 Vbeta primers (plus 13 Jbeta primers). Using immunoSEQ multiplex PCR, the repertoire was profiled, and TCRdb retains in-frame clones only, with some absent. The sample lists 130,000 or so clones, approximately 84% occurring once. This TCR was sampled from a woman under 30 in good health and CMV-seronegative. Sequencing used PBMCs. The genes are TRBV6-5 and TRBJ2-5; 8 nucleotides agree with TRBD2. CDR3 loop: CASFTGLGGKETQYF. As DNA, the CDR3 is TGTGCCAGCTTCACGGGACTAGGGGGTAAAGAGACCCAGTACTTC.